This passage covers 8 T cell receptor beta chains from one sample sequenced in a study of blood T cell repertoires in COVID-19. Assay used: immunoSEQ multiplex PCR; TCRdb lists only in-frame clones, some missing. This sample has about 120,000 clones, with about four fifths found just once. Source material: peripheral blood. These receptors were taken from a human donor in a cohort sampled during active COVID-19.

V usage is TRBV7-5 and J usage is TRBJ2-1; no DNA check was done on the table's D call, TRBD1. TRBV7-5 is a pseudogene segment. This CDR3 has 24 residues. The CDR3 DNA sequence: TGTGCCAGAAGCCTATCTTGGGGGAAATTACCGGGACAGGGGGTCGCCAGCTCCTACAATGAGCAGTTCTTC. Its translation is CARSLSWGKLPGQGVASSYNEQFF.

The chain couples TRBV6-5 to TRBJ2-7, with 8 bases identical to TRBD1. The V and J ends lost 10 bases and 6 bases, in that order; junction bases with no gene match: 8. This CDR3 contains 12 residues. CDR1 MNHEY and CDR2 SVGAGI come from the germline V gene. CDR3 DNA sequence: TGTGCCACCTTCCTTACAGGGGGCGAGCAGTACTTC. This codes for CATFLTGGEQYF.

This clone appeared a few times. The genes are TRBV6-2 or TRBV6-3 and TRBJ2-1; 8 bases are a match to TRBD2. This CDR3 spans 16 amino acids. Germline CDR1 MNHEY, CDR2 SVGEGT. Trimming at V came to 6 bases and at J to 0 bases, leaving 7 bases not matched to a gene. The CDR3 spells CASSTTLADSYNEQFF. DNA of the CDR3: TGTGCCAGCAGCACCACACTAGCGGACTCCTACAATGAGCAGTTCTTC.

In this sample, this clone turned up once. This sequence joins TRBV5-6 and TRBJ2-5; 7 bases map to TRBD1. V lost 2 bases and J lost 3; bases outside the gene matches: 4. The germline V gene encodes CDR1 SGHDT and CDR2 YYEEEE. CDR3 size: 14 residues. CDR3 loop: CASSLAGTEETQYF. CDR3 DNA: TGTGCCAGCAGCTTAGCCGGGACAGAAGAGACCCAGTACTTC.

This sequence joins TRBV1 and TRBJ1-1; the DNA was not compared with TRBD1, the D call given in the table. TRBV1 is designated a pseudogene. This CDR3 region has 16 residues. This CDR3 reads CTSSQDRPQAWTEAFF. The CDR3 coding sequence is TGCACCAGCAGCCAAGATCGGCCCCAGGCTTGGACTGAAGCTTTCTTT.

V gene TRBV7-9 combines with J gene TRBJ2-7; 9 nucleotides line up with TRBD1. Germline CDR1 SEHNR, CDR2 FQNEAQ (reference sequence). V trimming: 3 bases; J trimming: 5 bases; junction bases outside the gene matches: 11. The CDR3 has 16 residues. CDR3 loop: CASSFHQGTGSHEQYF. Written as DNA, the CDR3 is TGTGCCAGCAGCTTCCACCAAGGGACAGGGTCCCACGAGCAGTACTTC.

The V call is TRBV19, the J call TRBJ2-7; 10 positions match TRBD1. Germline V gene sequence: CDR1 LNHDA, CDR2 SQIVND (reference sequence). The CDR3 consists of 15 residues. The J segment lost 2 bases and the V segment lost 3 bases, leaving 4 bases of the junction unmatched. DNA for the CDR3: TGTGCCAGTAGTATTTCGGGGACAGGGGCCTACGAGCAGTACTTC. Its protein is CASSISGTGAYEQYF.

This sequence joins TRBV7-9 and TRBJ1-1; D gene uncertain. Germline CDR1 is SEHNR and CDR2 is FQNEAQ (reference sequence). The CDR3 loop spans 15 amino acids. Deletions cut 5 bases from V and 1 base from J, with 14 bases between. CDR3 sequence reads: CASSPGPNQNTEAFF. The CDR3 bases are TGTGCCAGCAGCCCTGGGCCAAATCAGAACACTGAAGCTTTCTTT.